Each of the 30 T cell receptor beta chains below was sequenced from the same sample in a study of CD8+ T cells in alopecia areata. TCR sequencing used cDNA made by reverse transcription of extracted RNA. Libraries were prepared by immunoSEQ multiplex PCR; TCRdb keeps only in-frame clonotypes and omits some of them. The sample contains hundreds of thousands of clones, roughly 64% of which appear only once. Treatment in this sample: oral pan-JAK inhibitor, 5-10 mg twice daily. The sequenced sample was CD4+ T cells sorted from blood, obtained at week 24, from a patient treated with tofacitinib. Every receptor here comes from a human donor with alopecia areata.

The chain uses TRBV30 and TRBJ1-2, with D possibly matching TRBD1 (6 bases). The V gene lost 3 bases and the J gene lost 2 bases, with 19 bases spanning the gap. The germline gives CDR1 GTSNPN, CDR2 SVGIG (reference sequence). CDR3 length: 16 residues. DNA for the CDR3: TGTGCCTGGAGCGACAGGCTGATACTCCTAAACTATGGCTACACCTTC. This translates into CAWSDRLILLNYGYTF.

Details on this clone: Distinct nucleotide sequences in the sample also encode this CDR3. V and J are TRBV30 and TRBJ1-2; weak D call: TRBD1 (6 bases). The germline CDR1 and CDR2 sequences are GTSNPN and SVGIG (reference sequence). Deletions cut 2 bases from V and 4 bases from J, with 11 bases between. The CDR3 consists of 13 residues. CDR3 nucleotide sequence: TGTGCCTGGAGTCCCACAGGGACCTATGGCTACACCTTC. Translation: CAWSPTGTYGYTF.

CDR3 region: CAISGDLPQAFF. The CDR3 region has the DNA TGTGCCATCAGTGGGGATCTTCCCCAAGCTTTCTTT. This chain connects TRBV10-3 to TRBJ1-1; no definite D call. CDR1 is ENHRY and CDR2 is SYGVKD in the germline V gene. V was clipped by 4 bases and J by 9 bases, with 12 bases between them. CDR3 size: 12 residues.

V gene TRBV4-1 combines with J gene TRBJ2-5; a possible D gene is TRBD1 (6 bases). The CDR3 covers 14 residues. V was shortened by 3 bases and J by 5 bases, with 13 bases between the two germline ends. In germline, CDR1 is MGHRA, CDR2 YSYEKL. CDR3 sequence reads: CASSQGQIGETQYF. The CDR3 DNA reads TGCGCCAGCAGCCAGGGACAAATTGGGGAGACCCAGTACTTC.

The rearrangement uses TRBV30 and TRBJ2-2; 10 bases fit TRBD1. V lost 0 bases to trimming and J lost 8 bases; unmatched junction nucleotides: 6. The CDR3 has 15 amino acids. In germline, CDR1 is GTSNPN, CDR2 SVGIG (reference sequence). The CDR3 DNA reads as TGTGCCTGGAGTGTTGGGACAGGGGCGCAGGGGGAGCTGTTTTTT. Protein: CAWSVGTGAQGELFF.

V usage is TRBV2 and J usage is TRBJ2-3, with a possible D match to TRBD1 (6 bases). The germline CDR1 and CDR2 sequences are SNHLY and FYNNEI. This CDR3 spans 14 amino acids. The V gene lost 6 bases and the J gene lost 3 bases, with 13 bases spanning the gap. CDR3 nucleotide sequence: TGTGCCAGCAGACCACAGGGTAGGACAGATACGCAGTATTTT. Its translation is CASRPQGRTDTQYF.

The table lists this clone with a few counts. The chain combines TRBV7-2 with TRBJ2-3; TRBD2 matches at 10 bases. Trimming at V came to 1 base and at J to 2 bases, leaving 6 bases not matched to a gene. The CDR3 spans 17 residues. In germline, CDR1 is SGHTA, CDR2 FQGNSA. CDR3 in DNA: TGTGCCAGCAGCTTAGTGGCTAGCGGGGGAAACACAGATACGCAGTATTTT. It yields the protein CASSLVASGGNTDTQYF.

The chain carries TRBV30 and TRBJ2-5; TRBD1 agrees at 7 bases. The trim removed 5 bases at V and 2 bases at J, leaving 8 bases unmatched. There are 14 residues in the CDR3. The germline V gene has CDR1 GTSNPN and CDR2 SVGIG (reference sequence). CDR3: CAWAQGVTQETQYF. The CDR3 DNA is TGTGCCTGGGCCCAGGGGGTAACTCAAGAGACCCAGTACTTC.

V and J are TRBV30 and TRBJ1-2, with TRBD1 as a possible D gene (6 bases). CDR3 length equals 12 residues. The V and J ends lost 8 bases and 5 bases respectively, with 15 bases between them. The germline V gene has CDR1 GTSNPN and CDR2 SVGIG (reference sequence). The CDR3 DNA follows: TGTGCCGGAGCCCCAGGGGATTATGGCTACACCTTC. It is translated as CAGAPGDYGYTF.

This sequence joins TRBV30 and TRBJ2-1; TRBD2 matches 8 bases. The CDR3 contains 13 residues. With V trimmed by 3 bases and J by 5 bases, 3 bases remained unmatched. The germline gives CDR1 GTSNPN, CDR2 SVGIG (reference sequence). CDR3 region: CAWSQRGNNEQFF. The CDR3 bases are TGTGCCTGGAGCCAGCGGGGGAACAATGAGCAGTTCTTC. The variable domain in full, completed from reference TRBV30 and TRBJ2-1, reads SQTIHQWPATLVQPVGSPLSLECTVEGTSNPNLYWYRQAAGRGLQLLFYSVGIGQISSEVPQNLSASRPQDRQFILSSKKLLLSDSGFYLCAWSQRGNNEQFFGPGTRLTVL.

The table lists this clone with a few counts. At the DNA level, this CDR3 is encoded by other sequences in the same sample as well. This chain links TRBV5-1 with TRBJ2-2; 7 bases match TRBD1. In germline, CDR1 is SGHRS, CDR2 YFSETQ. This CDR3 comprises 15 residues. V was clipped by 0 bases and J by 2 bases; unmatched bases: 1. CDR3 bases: TGCGCCAGCAGCTTGGACAGGGGTAACACCGGGGAGCTGTTTTTT. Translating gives CASSLDRGNTGELFF. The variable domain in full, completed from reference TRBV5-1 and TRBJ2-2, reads KAGVTQTPRYLIKTRGQQVTLSCSPISGHRSVSWYQQTPGQGLQFLFEYFSETQRNKGNFPGRFSGRQFSNSRSEMNVSTLELGDSALYLCASSLDRGNTGELFFGEGSRLTVL.

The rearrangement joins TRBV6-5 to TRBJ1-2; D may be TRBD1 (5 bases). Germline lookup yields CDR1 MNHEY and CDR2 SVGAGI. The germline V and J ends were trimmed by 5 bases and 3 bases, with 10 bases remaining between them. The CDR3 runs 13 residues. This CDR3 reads CASSRGRDYGYTF. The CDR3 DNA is TGTGCCAGCAGTCGGGGACGCGACTATGGCTACACCTTC.

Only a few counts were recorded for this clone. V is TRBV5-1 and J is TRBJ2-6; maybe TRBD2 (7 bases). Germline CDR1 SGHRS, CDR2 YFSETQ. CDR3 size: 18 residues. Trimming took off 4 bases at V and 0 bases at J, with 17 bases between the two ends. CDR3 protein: CASSPRGRGTSGANVLTF. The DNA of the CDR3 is TGCGCCAGCAGCCCGAGAGGGAGGGGGACCTCTGGGGCCAACGTCCTGACTTTC.

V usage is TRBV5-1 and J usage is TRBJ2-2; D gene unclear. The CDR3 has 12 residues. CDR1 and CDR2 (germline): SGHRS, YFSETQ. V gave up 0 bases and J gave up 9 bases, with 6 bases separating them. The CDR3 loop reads CASSLDNRELFF. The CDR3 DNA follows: TGCGCCAGCAGCTTGGACAACCGGGAGCTGTTTTTT.

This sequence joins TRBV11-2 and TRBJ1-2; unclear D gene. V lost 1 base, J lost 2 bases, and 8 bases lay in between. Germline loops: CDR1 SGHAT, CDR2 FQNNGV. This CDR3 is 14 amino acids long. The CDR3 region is CASSLGGQNYGYTF. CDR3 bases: TGTGCCAGCAGCTTAGGTGGTCAGAACTATGGCTACACCTTC. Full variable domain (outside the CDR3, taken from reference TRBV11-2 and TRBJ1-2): EAGVAQSPRYKIIEKRQSVAFWCNPISGHATLYWYQQILGQGPKLLIQFQNNGVVDDSQLPKDRFSAERLKGVDSTLKIQPAKLEDSAVYLCASSLGGQNYGYTFGSGTRLTVV.

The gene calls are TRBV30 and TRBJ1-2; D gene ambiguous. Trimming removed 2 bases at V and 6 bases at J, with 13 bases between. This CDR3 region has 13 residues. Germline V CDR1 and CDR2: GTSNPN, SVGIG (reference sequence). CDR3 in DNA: TGTGCCTGGAGTCCACTTCTCGTAAATGGCTACACCTTC. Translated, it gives CAWSPLLVNGYTF.

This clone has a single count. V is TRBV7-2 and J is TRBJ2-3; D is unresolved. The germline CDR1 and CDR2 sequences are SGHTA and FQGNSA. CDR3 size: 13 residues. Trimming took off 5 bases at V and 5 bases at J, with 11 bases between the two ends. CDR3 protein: CASSAWWGDTQYF. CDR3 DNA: TGTGCCAGCAGCGCGTGGTGGGGAGATACGCAGTATTTT.

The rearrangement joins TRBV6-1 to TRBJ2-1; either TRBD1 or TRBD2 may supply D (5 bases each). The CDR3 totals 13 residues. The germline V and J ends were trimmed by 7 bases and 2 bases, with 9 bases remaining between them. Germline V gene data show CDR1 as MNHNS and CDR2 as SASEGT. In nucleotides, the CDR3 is TGTGCCAGCACGGGGACGACCTACAATGAGCAGTTCTTC. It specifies CASTGTTYNEQFF.

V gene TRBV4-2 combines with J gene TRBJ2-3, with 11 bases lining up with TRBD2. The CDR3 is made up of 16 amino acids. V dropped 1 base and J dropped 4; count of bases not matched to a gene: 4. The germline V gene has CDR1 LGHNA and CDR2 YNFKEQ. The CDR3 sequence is CASSQGELAGADTQYF. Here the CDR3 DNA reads TGTGCCAGCAGCCAAGGGGAACTAGCGGGAGCAGATACGCAGTATTTT.

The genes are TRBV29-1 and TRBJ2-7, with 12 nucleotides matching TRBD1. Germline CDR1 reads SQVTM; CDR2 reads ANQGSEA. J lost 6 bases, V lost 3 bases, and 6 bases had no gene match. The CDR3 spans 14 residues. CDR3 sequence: CSVEGTGGASEQYF. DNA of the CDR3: TGCAGCGTTGAGGGGACAGGGGGCGCTTCCGAGCAGTACTTC.

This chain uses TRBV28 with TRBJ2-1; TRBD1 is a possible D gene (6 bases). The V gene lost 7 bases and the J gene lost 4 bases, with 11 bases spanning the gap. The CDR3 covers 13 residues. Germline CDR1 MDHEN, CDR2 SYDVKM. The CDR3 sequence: CASNSGVYNEQFF. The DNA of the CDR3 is TGTGCCAGCAACTCAGGGGTATACAATGAGCAGTTCTTC.

CDR3 in amino acids: CASSLDQGAYNEQFF. In DNA, the CDR3 is TGTGCCAGCAGCTTAGATCAGGGGGCGTACAATGAGCAGTTCTTC. The V call is TRBV5-4, the J call TRBJ2-1; TRBD1 agrees at 8 bases. Unmatched junction bases numbered 5, after V lost 2 bases and J lost 4 bases. The germline CDR1 and CDR2 sequences are SGHNT and YYREEE (reference sequence). The CDR3 contains 15 residues.

CDR3 nucleotide sequence: TGTGCCTGGAGGACTAGCGGGGTGAATAGGGAGCAGTTCTTC. It specifies CAWRTSGVNREQFF. J is TRBJ2-1 and V is TRBV30, with 11 bases identical to TRBD2. Germline CDR1 GTSNPN, CDR2 SVGIG (reference sequence). This CDR3 contains 14 residues. The ends lost 3 bases at V and 10 bases at J; junction bases unmatched: 8.

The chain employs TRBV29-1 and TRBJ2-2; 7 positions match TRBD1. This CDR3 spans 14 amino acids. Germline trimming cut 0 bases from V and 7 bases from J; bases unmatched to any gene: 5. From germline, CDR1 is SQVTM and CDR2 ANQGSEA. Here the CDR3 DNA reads TGCAGCGTTGAAGATTTTAACAGGGGCGGGGAGCTGTTTTTT. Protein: CSVEDFNRGGELFF.

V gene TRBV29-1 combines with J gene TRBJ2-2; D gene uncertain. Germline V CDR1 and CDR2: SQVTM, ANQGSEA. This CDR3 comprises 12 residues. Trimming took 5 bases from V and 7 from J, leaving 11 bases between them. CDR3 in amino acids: CSVQHRGGELFF. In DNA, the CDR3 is TGCAGCGTTCAACACCGTGGCGGGGAGCTGTTTTTT.

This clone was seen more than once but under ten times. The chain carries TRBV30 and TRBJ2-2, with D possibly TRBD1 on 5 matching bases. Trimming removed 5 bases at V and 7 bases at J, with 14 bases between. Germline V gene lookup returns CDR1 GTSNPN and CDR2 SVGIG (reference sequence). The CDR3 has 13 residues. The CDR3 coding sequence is TGTGCCTGGGGGGCGATACGTTACGGGGAGCTGTTTTTT. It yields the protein CAWGAIRYGELFF. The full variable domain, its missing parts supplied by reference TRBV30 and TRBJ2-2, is SQTIHQWPATLVQPVGSPLSLECTVEGTSNPNLYWYRQAAGRGLQLLFYSVGIGQISSEVPQNLSASRPQDRQFILSSKKLLLSDSGFYLCAWGAIRYGELFFGEGSRLTVL.

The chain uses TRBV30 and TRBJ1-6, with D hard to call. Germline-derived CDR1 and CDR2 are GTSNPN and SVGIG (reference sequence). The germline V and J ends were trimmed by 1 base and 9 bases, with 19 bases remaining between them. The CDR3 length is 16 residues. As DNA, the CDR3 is TGTGCCTGGAGTGAGTACCGTCTTGGTATTAGTTCACCCCTCCACTTT. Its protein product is CAWSEYRLGISSPLHF.

As DNA, the CDR3 is TGTGCCACCCTGTCGGCGGGACTTCAGGGTTCCTACAATGAGCAGTTCTTC. It is translated as CATLSAGLQGSYNEQFF. This chain uses TRBV28 with TRBJ2-1, with D perhaps matching TRBD2 (6 bases). V was clipped by 10 bases and J by 1 base, with 23 bases between them. Germline loops: CDR1 MDHEN, CDR2 SYDVKM. The CDR3 loop spans 17 amino acids. Full variable domain (outside the CDR3, taken from reference TRBV28 and TRBJ2-1): DVKVTQSSRYLVKRTGEKVFLECVQDMDHENMFWYRQDPGLGLRLIYFSYDVKMKEKGDIPEGYSVSREKKERFSLILESASTNQTSMYLCATLSAGLQGSYNEQFFGPGTRLTVL.

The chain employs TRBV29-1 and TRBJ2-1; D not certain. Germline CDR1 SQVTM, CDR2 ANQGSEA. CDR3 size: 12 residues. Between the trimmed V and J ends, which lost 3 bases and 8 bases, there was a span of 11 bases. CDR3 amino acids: CSVDSMGYEQFF. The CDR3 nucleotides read TGCAGCGTTGACAGTATGGGGTATGAGCAGTTCTTC.

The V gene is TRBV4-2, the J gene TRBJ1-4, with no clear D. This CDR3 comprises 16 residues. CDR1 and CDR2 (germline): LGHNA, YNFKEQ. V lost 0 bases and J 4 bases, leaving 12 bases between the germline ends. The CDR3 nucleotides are TGTGCCAGCAGCCAAGAGCGGTTACTCTTTAATGAAAAACTGTTTTTT. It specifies CASSQERLLFNEKLFF.